This T cell receptor beta chain was found in a study of shared clonotypes between healthy human individuals. Germline assignment: CDR1 LNHDA and CDR2 SQIVND (reference sequence). J was trimmed by 7 bases and V by 4 bases; bases with no gene match: 1. CDR3 length: 13 amino acids. Researchers drew on roughly 89 million PBMCs for genomic DNA from unsorted samples. Assay: immunoSEQ multiplex PCR; the TCRdb copy retains only in-frame clones and omits some. The repertoire holds about 490,000 clones, with 81% as singletons. Sequencing used PBMCs. The sequence was collected from a woman aged 40 to 55 in good health. Some clones in this sample may be carry-over from other donors' samples. The chain links TRBV19 to TRBJ2-1; TRBD1 agrees at 10 bases. The CDR3 spells CASSRQGANEQFF. CDR3 DNA sequence: TGTGCCAGTAGTAGACAGGGGGCTAATGAGCAGTTCTTC.